Following are 26 T cell receptor beta chains from one sample sequenced in a study of brain metastases from non-small cell lung cancer. Using immunoSEQ multiplex PCR, the repertoire was profiled, and TCRdb retains in-frame clones only, with some absent. This table holds approximately 4,400 clones, roughly 84% found once. The sample was tissue from a brain metastasis. The receptors stem from a donor aged 40 or over with non-small cell lung cancer.

This chain joins TRBV7-9 and TRBJ2-7; 8 bases match TRBD1. The CDR3 covers 16 residues. Per the germline V gene, CDR1 is SEHNR and CDR2 is FQNEAQ (reference sequence). The V gene end was trimmed by 5 bases and the J gene end by 3 bases; junction bases not matched to a gene: 12. CDR3 in amino acids: CASSPPAGGADYEQYF. CDR3 coding DNA: TGTGCCAGCAGCCCCCCCGCAGGGGGCGCCGACTACGAGCAGTACTTC.

V and J are TRBV10-3 and TRBJ1-1; weak D call: TRBD1 (6 bases). In germline, CDR1 is ENHRY, CDR2 SYGVKD. V shed 4 bases and J shed 3 bases, with 6 bases lying between them. There are 12 residues in the CDR3. The CDR3 sequence: CAISGTDTEAFF. The CDR3 DNA reads TGTGCCATCAGTGGGACAGACACTGAAGCTTTCTTT.

This clone was seen just once. This sequence joins TRBV18 and TRBJ2-7, with D maybe TRBD1 (5 bases). The CDR3 runs 14 residues. Trimming shortened V by 6 bases and J by 5 bases, and 17 bases separated the two germline ends. Germline lookup yields CDR1 KGHSH and CDR2 LQKENI. The CDR3 loop is CASSRQGQIHEQYF. The CDR3 bases are TGTGCCAGCTCTCGCCAGGGTCAGATCCACGAGCAGTACTTC.

V and J are TRBV20-1 and TRBJ1-5; D is ambiguous. Trimming shortened V by 3 bases and J by 1 base, and 13 bases separated the two germline ends. Germline CDR1 and CDR2: DFQATT and SNEGSKA (reference sequence). The CDR3 runs to 15 residues. The CDR3 region is CSASTPGLSNQPQHF. As DNA, the CDR3 is TGCAGTGCTAGTACCCCAGGATTGAGCAATCAGCCCCAGCATTTT.

This chain joins TRBV19 and TRBJ1-5, with 8 positions matching TRBD1. CDR3 size: 17 residues. Unmatched junction bases numbered 12, after V lost 3 bases and J lost 5 bases. CDR1 is LNHDA and CDR2 is SQIVND in the germline V gene (reference sequence). CDR3 nucleotide sequence: TGTGCCAGTAGTATTGGAGGCAAACAGGGGGGGGATCAGCCCCAGCATTTT. It translates to CASSIGGKQGGDQPQHF.

This sequence joins TRBV7-9 and TRBJ1-2; D ambiguous. V was trimmed by 7 bases and J by 4 bases, leaving 10 bases between them. CDR1 and CDR2 (germline): SEHNR, FQNEAQ (reference sequence). The CDR3 covers 12 residues. CDR3 coding DNA: TGTGCCAGCATGGGCAGCTCCTATGGCTACACCTTC. It encodes CASMGSSYGYTF.

The gene calls are TRBV19 and TRBJ2-5; 7 bases align to TRBD1. Germline V lookup: CDR1 LNHDA, CDR2 SQIVND (reference sequence). Unmatched junction bases numbered 6, after V lost 3 bases and J lost 5 bases. The length of the CDR3 is 14 residues. The CDR3 nucleotides read TGTGCCAGTAGTATGGGACAGCTGGGGGAGACCCAGTACTTC. Amino acids: CASSMGQLGETQYF.

This chain joins TRBV6-6 and TRBJ2-5, with D unclear. The CDR3 runs to 14 residues. CDR1 and CDR2 from the germline V gene are MNHNY and SVGAGI (reference sequence). V was cut by 4 bases and J by 2 bases, with 11 bases left in between. As DNA, the CDR3 is TGTGCCAGCAGTTTGAGGAGTGTACAAGAGACCCAGTACTTC. As protein: CASSLRSVQETQYF.

V is TRBV4-3 and J is TRBJ1-2; D call uncertain. The CDR3 consists of 13 residues. Germline assignment: CDR1 LGHNA and CDR2 YSLEER. V lost 2 bases and J lost 4, with 8 bases in between. Here the CDR3 reads CASSQSGLYGYTF. CDR3 nucleotides: TGCGCCAGCAGCCAAAGTGGCCTCTATGGCTACACCTTC.

This clone was seen once. The chain recombines TRBV4-2 with TRBJ2-1; 7 nucleotides match TRBD2. Trimming at V came to 4 bases and at J to 3 bases, leaving 9 bases not matched to a gene. Germline V gives CDR1 LGHNA, CDR2 YNFKEQ. This CDR3 is built from 16 residues. The CDR3 region has the DNA TGTGCCAGCAGCCCTCCCCTAGCGGACAACTACAATGAGCAGTTCTTC. Its protein product is CASSPPLADNYNEQFF.

The chain joins TRBV14 to TRBJ1-6, with D uncertain. The germline V gene encodes CDR1 SGHDN and CDR2 FVKESK. CDR3 size: 15 residues. The V gene lost 2 bases and the J gene lost 4 bases, with 9 bases spanning the gap. The CDR3 sequence is CASSQMGPYNSPLHF. In DNA form, the CDR3 reads TGTGCCAGCAGCCAAATGGGCCCGTATAATTCACCCCTCCACTTT.

This clone turned up a few times. V and J are TRBV4-1 and TRBJ2-3; D remains ambiguous. Germline CDR1 reads MGHRA; CDR2 reads YSYEKL. Trimming removed 2 bases at V and 0 bases at J, with 9 bases between. The CDR3 consists of 15 residues. CDR3 region: CASSQPGASTDTQYF. CDR3 in DNA: TGCGCCAGCAGCCAACCAGGAGCTAGCACAGATACGCAGTATTTT.

The rearrangement links TRBV19 to TRBJ2-1; D unclear. The V end was cut by 5 bases, the J end by 7 bases, with 21 bases between. The germline gives CDR1 LNHDA, CDR2 SQIVND (reference sequence). The CDR3 runs to 16 residues. The CDR3 region has the DNA TGTGCCAGTAGTTATAGGGTGAGGCTAGTTAATAATGAGCAGTTCTTC. Protein product: CASSYRVRLVNNEQFF.

This clone was recorded once. The rearrangement links TRBV7-9 to TRBJ1-1, with TRBD1 matching 9 bases. Germline assignment: CDR1 SEHNR and CDR2 FQNEAQ (reference sequence). The CDR3 has 16 amino acids. The junction had 13 bases not matched to a gene; V was cut back by 0 bases and J by 11 bases. CDR3 DNA: TGTGCCAGCAGCTTAGCTGGGGACAGGGCAGGACTTAGGGCTTTCTTT. This codes for CASSLAGDRAGLRAFF.

The V and J genes are TRBV14 and TRBJ2-5, with TRBD1 matching over 7 bases. This CDR3 comprises 15 residues. Germline CDR1 is SGHDN and CDR2 is FVKESK. With 0 bases clipped from V and 0 bases from J, the junction kept 1 base outside the gene matches. The CDR3 DNA reads as TGTGCCAGCAGCCAAGAGGACAGGCACCAAGAGACCCAGTACTTC. Translated: CASSQEDRHQETQYF.

This rearrangement joins TRBV5-5 to TRBJ1-5; D ambiguous. The length of the CDR3 is 16 residues. V lost 3 bases and J 11 bases, leaving 24 bases between the germline ends. CDR1 is SGHKS and CDR2 is YYEKEE in the germline V gene (reference sequence). CDR3 loop: CASSYYDTHLEWAQHF. CDR3 bases: TGTGCCAGCAGCTACTACGACACCCATCTGGAGTGGGCCCAGCATTTT.

The J gene is TRBJ2-1, the V gene TRBV6-5; 13 bases line up with TRBD2. Germline lookup yields CDR1 MNHEY and CDR2 SVGAGI. The CDR3 covers 15 residues. The V and J ends lost 5 bases and 7 bases, in that order; junction bases with no gene match: 5. The CDR3 DNA sequence: TGTGCCAGCAGTCAGCGGACTAGCGGGGGAAATGAGCAGTTCTTC. Encoded protein: CASSQRTSGGNEQFF.

The chain links TRBV5-1 to TRBJ2-7; D is perhaps TRBD1 (6 bases). Germline V lookup: CDR1 SGHRS, CDR2 YFSETQ. The CDR3 totals 14 residues. The V end lost 7 bases, the J end lost 4 bases, and 18 bases lay between the germline ends. This chain's CDR3 is CASARAQGGYEQYF. DNA for the CDR3: TGCGCCAGCGCCCGGGCACAGGGCGGGTACGAGCAGTACTTC.

In its sample, this clone was seen a few times. The rearrangement links TRBV6-4 to TRBJ1-1; weak D call: TRBD1 (6 bases). V shed 3 bases and J shed 1 base, with 9 bases lying between them. Germline CDR1 and CDR2: MRHNA and SNTAGT. This CDR3 contains 14 residues. For the CDR3, the DNA is TGTGCCAGCAGTGAAGAGGGGGAGAACACTGAAGCTTTCTTT. This encodes CASSEEGENTEAFF.

V gene TRBV24-1 combines with J gene TRBJ2-3; TRBD1 agrees at 8 bases. V lost 5 bases to trimming and J lost 3 bases; unmatched junction nucleotides: 6. Germline CDR1 is KGHDR and CDR2 is SFDVKD. The CDR3 runs to 15 residues. The CDR3 DNA sequence: TGTGCCACCAGTGTCTCCGGGACAGGAACAGATACGCAGTATTTT. This sequence encodes CATSVSGTGTDTQYF.

The chain has TRBV7-9 and TRBJ1-1, with D possibly being TRBD1 (6 bases). The CDR3 has 16 residues. Germline assignment: CDR1 SEHNR and CDR2 FQNEAQ (reference sequence). The ends were cut back, 3 bases at V and 0 bases at J, with 14 bases in the middle. Here the CDR3 reads CASSFRPGEMNTEAFF. In DNA, the CDR3 is TGTGCCAGCAGCTTCCGACCAGGGGAAATGAACACTGAAGCTTTCTTT.

This chain links TRBV19 with TRBJ1-2, with a possible D match to TRBD1 (5 bases). The V and J ends lost 5 bases and 4 bases respectively, with 11 bases between them. The CDR3 runs to 13 residues. Germline values: CDR1 LNHDA, CDR2 SQIVND (reference sequence). The CDR3 region has the DNA TGTGCCAGTAGTCCTGACAGACTCTATGGCTACACCTTC. This translates into CASSPDRLYGYTF.

V is TRBV2 and J is TRBJ2-7; TRBD1 might be the D (6 bases). Per the germline V gene, CDR1 is SNHLY and CDR2 is FYNNEI. The CDR3 runs to 14 residues. V lost 6 bases, J lost 1 base, and 13 bases lay in between. CDR3 DNA: TGTGCCAGCAGAGGGGACACCGTATCCTACGAGCAGTACTTC. Translating it yields CASRGDTVSYEQYF.

There are a few counts of this clone. The J gene is TRBJ2-7, the V gene TRBV6-6; D unresolved. V was clipped by 4 bases and J by 4 bases, with 11 bases between them. The CDR3 runs 13 residues. CDR1 MNHNY and CDR2 SVGAGI come from the germline V gene (reference sequence). In DNA, the CDR3 is TGTGCCAGCAGTTCCCCCTCCCTTTACGAGCAGTACTTC. It is translated as CASSSPSLYEQYF.

The table lists this clone with a count of one. V gene TRBV6-4 combines with J gene TRBJ2-2; D is perhaps TRBD1 or TRBD2 (6 bases each). The V gene's germline CDR1 is MRHNA and CDR2 SNTAGT. V lost 7 bases and J 3 bases, leaving 12 bases between the germline ends. The CDR3 is made up of 14 amino acids. CDR3 sequence reads: CASKRGQDTGELFF. In nucleotides, the CDR3 is TGTGCCAGCAAACGGGGGCAAGACACCGGGGAGCTGTTTTTT.

CDR3 sequence: CASSEQGRWQPQHF. Here the CDR3 DNA reads TGTGCCAGCAGCGAACAGGGGCGGTGGCAGCCCCAGCATTTT. V and J are TRBV5-6 and TRBJ1-5; 7 positions match TRBD1. V shed 4 bases and J 7 bases; nucleotides not matched to a gene: 8. The V gene's germline CDR1 is SGHDT and CDR2 YYEEEE. The CDR3 is 14 residues long.